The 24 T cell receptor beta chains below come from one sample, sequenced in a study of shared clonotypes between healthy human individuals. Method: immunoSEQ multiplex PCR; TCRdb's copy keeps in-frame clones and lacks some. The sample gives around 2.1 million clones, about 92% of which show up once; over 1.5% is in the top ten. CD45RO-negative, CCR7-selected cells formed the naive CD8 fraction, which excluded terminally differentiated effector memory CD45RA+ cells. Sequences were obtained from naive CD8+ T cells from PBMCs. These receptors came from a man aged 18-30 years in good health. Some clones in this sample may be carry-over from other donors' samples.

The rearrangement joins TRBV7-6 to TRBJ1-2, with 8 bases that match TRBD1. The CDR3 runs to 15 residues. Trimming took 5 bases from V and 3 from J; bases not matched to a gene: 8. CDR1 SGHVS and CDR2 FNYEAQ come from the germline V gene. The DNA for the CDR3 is TGTGCCAGCAGCATAGGGGCAGGGGGCGACTATGGCTACACCTTC. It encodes CASSIGAGGDYGYTF. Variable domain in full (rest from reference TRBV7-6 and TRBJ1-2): GAGVSQSPRYKVTKRGQDVALRCDPISGHVSLYWYRQALGQGPEFLTYFNYEAQQDKSGLPNDRFSAERPEGSISTLTIQRTEQRDSAMYRCASSIGAGGDYGYTFGSGTRLTVV.

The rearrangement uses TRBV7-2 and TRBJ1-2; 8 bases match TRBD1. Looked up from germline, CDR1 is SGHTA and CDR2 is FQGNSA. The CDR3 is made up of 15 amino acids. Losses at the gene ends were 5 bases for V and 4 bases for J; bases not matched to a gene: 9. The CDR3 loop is CASSGDGQGGYGYTF. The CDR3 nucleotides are TGTGCCAGCAGCGGAGACGGACAGGGAGGCTATGGCTACACCTTC.

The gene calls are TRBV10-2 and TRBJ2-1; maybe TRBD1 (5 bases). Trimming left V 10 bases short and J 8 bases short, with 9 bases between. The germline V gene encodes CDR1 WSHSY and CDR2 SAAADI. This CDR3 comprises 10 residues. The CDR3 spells CATRDHEQFF. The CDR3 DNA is TGCGCCACCAGGGATCATGAGCAGTTCTTC.

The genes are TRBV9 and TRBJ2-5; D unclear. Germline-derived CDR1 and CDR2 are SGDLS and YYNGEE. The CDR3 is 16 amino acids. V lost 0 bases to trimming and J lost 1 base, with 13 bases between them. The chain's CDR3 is CASSVGYGLLQETQYF. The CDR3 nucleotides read TGTGCCAGCAGCGTAGGCTACGGGCTACTCCAAGAGACCCAGTACTTC.

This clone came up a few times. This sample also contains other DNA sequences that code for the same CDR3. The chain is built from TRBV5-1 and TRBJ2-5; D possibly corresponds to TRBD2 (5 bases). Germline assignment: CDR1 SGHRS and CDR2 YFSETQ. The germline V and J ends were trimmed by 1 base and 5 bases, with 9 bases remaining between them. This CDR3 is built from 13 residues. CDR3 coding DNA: TGCGCCAGCAGCTTGACTAGTTGGGAGACCCAGTACTTC. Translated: CASSLTSWETQYF. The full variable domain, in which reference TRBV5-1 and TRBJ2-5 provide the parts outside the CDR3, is KAGVTQTPRYLIKTRGQQVTLSCSPISGHRSVSWYQQTPGQGLQFLFEYFSETQRNKGNFPGRFSGRQFSNSRSEMNVSTLELGDSALYLCASSLTSWETQYFGPGTRLLVL.

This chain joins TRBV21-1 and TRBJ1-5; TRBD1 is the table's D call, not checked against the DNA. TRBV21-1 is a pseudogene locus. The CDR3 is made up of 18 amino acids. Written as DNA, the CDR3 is TGTGCCACCGAAGCCCGACACAGGGGGGTAAATAGCAATCAGCCCCAGCATTTT. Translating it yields CATEARHRGVNSNQPQHF.

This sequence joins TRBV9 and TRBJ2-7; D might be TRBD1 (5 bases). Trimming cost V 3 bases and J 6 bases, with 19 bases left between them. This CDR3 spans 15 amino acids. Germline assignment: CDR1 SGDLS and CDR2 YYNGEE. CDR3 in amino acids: CASSATHTSGSEQYF. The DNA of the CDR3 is TGTGCCAGCAGCGCGACACATACATCAGGGTCCGAGCAGTACTTC.

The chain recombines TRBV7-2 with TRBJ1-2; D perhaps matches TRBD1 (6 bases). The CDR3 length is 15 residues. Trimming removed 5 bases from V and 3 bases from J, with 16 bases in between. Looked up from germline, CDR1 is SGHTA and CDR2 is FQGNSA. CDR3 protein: CASSRPIQGHYGYTF. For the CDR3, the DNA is TGTGCCAGCAGCAGGCCTATACAGGGACACTATGGCTACACCTTC. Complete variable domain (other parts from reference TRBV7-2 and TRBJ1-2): GAGVSQSPSNKVTEKGKDVELRCDPISGHTALYWYRQSLGQGLEFLIYFQGNSAPDKSGLPSDRFSAERTGGSVSTLTIQRTQQEDSAVYLCASSRPIQGHYGYTFGSGTRLTVV.

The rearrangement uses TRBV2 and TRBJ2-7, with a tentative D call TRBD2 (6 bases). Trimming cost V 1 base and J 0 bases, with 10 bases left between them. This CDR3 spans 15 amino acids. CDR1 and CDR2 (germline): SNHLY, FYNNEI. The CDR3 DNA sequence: TGTGCCAGCAGTGAAGTCTTCGGGAGCTCCTACGAGCAGTACTTC. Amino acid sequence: CASSEVFGSSYEQYF. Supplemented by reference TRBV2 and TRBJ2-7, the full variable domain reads EPEVTQTPSHQVTQMGQEVILRCVPISNHLYFYWYRQILGQKVEFLVSFYNNEISEKSEIFDDQFSVERPDGSNFTLKIRSTKLEDSAMYFCASSEVFGSSYEQYFGPGTRLTVT.

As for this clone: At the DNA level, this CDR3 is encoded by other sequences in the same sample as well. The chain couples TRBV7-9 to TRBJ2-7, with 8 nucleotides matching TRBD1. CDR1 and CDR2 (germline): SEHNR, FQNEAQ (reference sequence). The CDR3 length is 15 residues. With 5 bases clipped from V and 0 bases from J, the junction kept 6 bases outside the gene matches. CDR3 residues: CASSGRQGSSYEQYF. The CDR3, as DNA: TGTGCCAGCAGCGGGCGACAGGGGAGCTCCTACGAGCAGTACTTC.

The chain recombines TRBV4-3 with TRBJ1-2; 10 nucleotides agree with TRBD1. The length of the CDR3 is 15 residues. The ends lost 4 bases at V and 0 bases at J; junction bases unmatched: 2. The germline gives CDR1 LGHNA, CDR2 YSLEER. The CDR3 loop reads CASSPGQGSNYGYTF. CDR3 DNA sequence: TGCGCCAGCAGCCCGGGACAGGGGTCTAACTATGGCTACACCTTC.

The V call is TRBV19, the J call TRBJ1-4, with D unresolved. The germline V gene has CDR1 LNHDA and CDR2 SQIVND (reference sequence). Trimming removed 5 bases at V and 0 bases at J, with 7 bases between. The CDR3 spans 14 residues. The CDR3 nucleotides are TGTGCCAGTAGTCCTAGATCAACTAATGAAAAACTGTTTTTT. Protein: CASSPRSTNEKLFF.

The CDR3 region has the DNA TGTGCCAGCAGTTTAACTTCTCACAATGAGCAGTTCTTC. Its protein product is CASSLTSHNEQFF. The rearrangement joins TRBV28 to TRBJ2-1, with D unresolved. Germline CDR1 MDHEN, CDR2 SYDVKM. This CDR3 contains 13 residues. Trimming took off 2 bases at V and 5 bases at J, with 7 bases between the two ends.

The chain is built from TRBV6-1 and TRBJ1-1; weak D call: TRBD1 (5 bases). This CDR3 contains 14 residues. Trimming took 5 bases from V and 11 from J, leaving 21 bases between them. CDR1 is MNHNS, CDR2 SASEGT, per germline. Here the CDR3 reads CASSQLGTAVGAFF. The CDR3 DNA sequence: TGTGCCAGCAGTCAATTGGGGACCGCCGTAGGGGCTTTCTTT.

This CDR3 reads CASSRRGRDSQYF. The CDR3 DNA sequence: TGTGCCAGCAGCCGGAGGGGGCGCGACTCCCAGTACTTC. The chain couples TRBV11-1 to TRBJ2-5; tentatively, D is TRBD1 (7 bases). With 5 bases removed from V and 9 bases from J, the gap between germline ends came to 16 bases. Per germline, CDR1 SGHAT and CDR2 FQDESV (reference sequence). This CDR3 is 13 amino acids long.

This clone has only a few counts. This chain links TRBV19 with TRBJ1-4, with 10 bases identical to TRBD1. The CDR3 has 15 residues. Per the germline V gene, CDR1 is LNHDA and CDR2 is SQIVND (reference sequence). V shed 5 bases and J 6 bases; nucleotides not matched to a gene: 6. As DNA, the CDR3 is TGTGCCAGTAGTCCTCCGGGACAGGGGTATGAAAAACTGTTTTTT. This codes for CASSPPGQGYEKLFF.

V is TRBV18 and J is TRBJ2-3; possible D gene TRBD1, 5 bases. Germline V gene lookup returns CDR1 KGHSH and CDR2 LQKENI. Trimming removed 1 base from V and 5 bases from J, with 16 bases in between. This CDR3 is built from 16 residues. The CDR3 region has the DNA TGTGCCAGCTCACCACGAGACCAGGGTGTCAAAGATACGCAGTATTTT. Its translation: CASSPRDQGVKDTQYF.

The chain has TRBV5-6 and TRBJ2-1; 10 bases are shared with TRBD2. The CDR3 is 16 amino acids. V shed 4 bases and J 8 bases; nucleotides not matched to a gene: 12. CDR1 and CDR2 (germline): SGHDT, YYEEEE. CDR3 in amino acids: CASSQKREGQDHEQFF. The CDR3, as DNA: TGTGCCAGCAGCCAGAAGCGGGAGGGCCAAGATCATGAGCAGTTCTTC.

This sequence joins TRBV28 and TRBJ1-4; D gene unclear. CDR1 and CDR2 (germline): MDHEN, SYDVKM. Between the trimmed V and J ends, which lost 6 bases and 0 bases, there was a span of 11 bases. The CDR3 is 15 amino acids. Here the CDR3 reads CASSPTAATNEKLFF. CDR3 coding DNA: TGTGCCAGCAGCCCCACAGCTGCAACTAATGAAAAACTGTTTTTT.

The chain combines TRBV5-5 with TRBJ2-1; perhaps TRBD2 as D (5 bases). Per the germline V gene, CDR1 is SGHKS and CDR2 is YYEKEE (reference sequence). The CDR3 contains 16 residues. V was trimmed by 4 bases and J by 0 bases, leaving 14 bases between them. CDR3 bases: TGTGCCAGCAGCCATTTAAGCGGAAGCTCCTACAATGAGCAGTTCTTC. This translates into CASSHLSGSSYNEQFF.

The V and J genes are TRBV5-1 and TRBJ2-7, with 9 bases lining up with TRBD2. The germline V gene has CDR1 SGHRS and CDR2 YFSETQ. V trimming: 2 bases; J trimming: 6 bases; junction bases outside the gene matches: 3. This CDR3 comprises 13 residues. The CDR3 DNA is TGCGCCAGCAGCTTTGGCGGGGGGGGCGAGCAGTACTTC. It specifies CASSFGGGGEQYF.

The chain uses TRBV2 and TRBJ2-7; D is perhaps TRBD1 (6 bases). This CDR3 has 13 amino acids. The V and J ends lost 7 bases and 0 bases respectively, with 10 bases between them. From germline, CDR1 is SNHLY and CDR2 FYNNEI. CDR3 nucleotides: TGTGCCAGCACCGAAGGGGGCTCCTACGAGCAGTACTTC. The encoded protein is CASTEGGSYEQYF. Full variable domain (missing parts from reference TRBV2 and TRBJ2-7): EPEVTQTPSHQVTQMGQEVILRCVPISNHLYFYWYRQILGQKVEFLVSFYNNEISEKSEIFDDQFSVERPDGSNFTLKIRSTKLEDSAMYFCASTEGGSYEQYFGPGTRLTVT.

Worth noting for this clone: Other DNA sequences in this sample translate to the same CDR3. The CDR3 sequence: CASSLTGGNTEAFF. CDR3 coding DNA: TGTGCCAGCAGCCTGACAGGTGGGAACACTGAAGCTTTCTTT. The V gene is TRBV7-2, the J gene TRBJ1-1; TRBD1 might be the D (6 bases). V was clipped by 5 bases and J by 1 base, with 11 bases between them. Germline-derived CDR1 and CDR2 are SGHTA and FQGNSA. The CDR3 is made up of 14 amino acids.

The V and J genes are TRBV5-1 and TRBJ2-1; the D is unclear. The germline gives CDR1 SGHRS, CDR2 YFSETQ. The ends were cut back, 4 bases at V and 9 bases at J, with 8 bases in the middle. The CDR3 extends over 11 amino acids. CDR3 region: CASSQGPEQFF. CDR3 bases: TGCGCCAGCAGCCAAGGACCTGAGCAGTTCTTC.